The following is a T cell receptor beta chain sequence with its context. Its antigen is not known. The sample is drawn from a study of chemoradiotherapy in HPV16-positive cancers. Repeated repertoire sampling spanned the course of chemoradiotherapy. This CDR3 region has 14 residues. CDR1 and CDR2 (germline): SNHLY, FYNNEI. V was pared by 4 bases and J by 3 bases, with 6 bases of the junction left unmatched. Repertoires were generated with immunoSEQ multiplex PCR, while TCRdb's copy carries only in-frame clones and drops some. The sample records approximately 9,300 clones, around 93% being singletons. General study points: During treatment, candidate HPV-specific clones and E7-related motifs expanded in tumor.

The specimen was blood, collected from a patient who underwent chemoradiotherapy. The chain couples TRBV2 to TRBJ2-7, with 7 nucleotides matching TRBD1. This TCR derives from a human donor with HPV-associated anogenital cancer. CDR3 nucleotides: TGTGCCAGCAGTGCTCAGGGGGTAGGCTACGAGCAGTACTTC. Its translation is CASSAQGVGYEQYF. The variable domain in full, completed from reference TRBV2 and TRBJ2-7, reads EPEVTQTPSHQVTQMGQEVILRCVPISNHLYFYWYRQILGQKVEFLVSFYNNEISEKSEIFDDQFSVERPDGSNFTLKIRSTKLEDSAMYFCASSAQGVGYEQYFGPGTRLTVT.